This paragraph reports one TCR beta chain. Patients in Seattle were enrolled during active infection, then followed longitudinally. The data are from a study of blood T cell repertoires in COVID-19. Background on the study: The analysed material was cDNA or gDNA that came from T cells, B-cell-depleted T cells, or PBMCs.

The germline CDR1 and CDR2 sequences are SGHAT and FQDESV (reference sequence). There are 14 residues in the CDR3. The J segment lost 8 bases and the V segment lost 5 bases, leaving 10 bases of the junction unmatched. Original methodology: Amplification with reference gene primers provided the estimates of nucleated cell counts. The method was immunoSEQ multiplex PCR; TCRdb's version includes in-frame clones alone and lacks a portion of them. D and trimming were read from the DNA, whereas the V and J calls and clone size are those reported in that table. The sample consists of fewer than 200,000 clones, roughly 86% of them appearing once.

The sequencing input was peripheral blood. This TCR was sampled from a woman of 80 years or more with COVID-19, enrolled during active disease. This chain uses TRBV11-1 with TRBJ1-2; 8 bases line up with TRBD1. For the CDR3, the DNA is TGTGCCAGCAGCCCTGGACAGGGCGATGGAGGCTACACCTTC. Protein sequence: CASSPGQGDGGYTF.